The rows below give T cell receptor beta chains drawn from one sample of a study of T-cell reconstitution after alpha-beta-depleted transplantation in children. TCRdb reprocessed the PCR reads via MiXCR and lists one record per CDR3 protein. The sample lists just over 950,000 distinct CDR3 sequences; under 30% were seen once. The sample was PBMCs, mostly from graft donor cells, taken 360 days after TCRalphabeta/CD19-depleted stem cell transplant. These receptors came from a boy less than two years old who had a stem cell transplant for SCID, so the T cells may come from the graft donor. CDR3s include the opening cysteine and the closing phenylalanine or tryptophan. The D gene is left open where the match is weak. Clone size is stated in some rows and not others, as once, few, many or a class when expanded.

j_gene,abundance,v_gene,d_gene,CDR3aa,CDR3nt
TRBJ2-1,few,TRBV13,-,CASSLVSGAPNEQFF,TGTGCCAGCAGCTTAGTCTCGGGAGCTCCTAATGAGCAGTTCTTC
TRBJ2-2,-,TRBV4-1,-,CASSRGMPNTGELFF,TGCGCCAGCAGCCGGGGTATGCCGAACACCGGGGAGCTGTTTTTT
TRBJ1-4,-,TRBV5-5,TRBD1,CASSYPGTGYGKLFF,TGTGCCAGCAGCTACCCCGGGACAGGTTACGGAAAACTGTTTTTT
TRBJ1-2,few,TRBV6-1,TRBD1,CASGGMGTGLYGYTF,TGTGCCAGCGGGGGAATGGGGACAGGGCTATATGGCTACACCTTC
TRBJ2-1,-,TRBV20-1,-,CSASLEGDEQFF,TGCAGTGCTAGTTTAGAGGGCGATGAGCAGTTCTTC
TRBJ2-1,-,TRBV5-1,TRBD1,CASSSGDRGAYNEQFF,TGCGCCAGCAGCTCAGGAGACAGGGGGGCTTACAATGAGCAGTTCTTC
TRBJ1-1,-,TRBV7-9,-,CASSLPRANTEAFF,TGTGCCAGCAGCTTACCCAGGGCGAACACTGAAGCTTTCTTT
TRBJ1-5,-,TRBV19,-,CASIGTFNQPQHF,TGTGCCAGTATCGGGACTTTCAATCAGCCCCAGCATTTT
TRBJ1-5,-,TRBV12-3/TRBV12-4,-,CATSWQGGRYQPQHF,TGTGCCACCTCGTGGCAGGGAGGGCGGTATCAGCCCCAGCATTTT
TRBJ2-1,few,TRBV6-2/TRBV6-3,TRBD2,CASRRKRGSSYNEQFF,TGTGCCAGCAGACGGAAGCGGGGGAGCTCCTACAATGAGCAGTTCTTC
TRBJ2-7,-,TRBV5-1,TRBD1,CASSPGQGLVITYEQYF,TGCGCCAGCAGCCCTGGACAGGGATTGGTCATAACCTACGAGCAGTACTTC
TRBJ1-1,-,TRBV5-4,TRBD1,CASSPGQVYTEAFF,TGTGCCAGCAGCCCCGGACAGGTCTACACTGAAGCTTTCTTT
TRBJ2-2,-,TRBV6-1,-,CASSPRGASTGELFF,TGTGCCAGCAGCCCCAGGGGGGCGAGCACCGGGGAGCTGTTTTTT
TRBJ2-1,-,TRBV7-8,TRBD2,CASSPLRGGGAGEQFF,TGTGCCAGCAGCCCCCTCAGGGGCGGGGGGGCAGGCGAGCAGTTCTTC
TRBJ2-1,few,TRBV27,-,CASSTVSEQFF,TGTGCCAGCAGCACTGTAAGTGAGCAGTTCTTC
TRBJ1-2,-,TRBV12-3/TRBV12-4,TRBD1,CASSLTRGPGNYGYTF,TGTGCCAGCAGTCTCACCAGGGGGCCCGGCAACTATGGCTACACCTTC
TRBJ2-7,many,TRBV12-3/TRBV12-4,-,CASSPDRYEQYF,TGTGCCAGCAGCCCGGACAGATACGAGCAGTACTTC